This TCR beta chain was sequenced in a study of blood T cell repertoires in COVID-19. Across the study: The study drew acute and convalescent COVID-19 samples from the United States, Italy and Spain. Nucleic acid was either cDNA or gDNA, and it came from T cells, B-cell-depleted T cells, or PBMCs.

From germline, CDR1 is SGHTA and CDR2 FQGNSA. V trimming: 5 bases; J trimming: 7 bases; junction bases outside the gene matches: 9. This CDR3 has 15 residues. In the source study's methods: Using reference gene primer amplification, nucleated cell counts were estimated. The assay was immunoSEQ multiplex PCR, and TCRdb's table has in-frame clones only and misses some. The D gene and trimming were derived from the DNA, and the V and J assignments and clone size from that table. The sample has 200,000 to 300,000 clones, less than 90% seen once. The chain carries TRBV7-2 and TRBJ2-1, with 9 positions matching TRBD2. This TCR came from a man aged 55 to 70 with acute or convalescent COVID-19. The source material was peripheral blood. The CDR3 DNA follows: TGTGCCAGCAGCCAAGGCGGGAGGGTCGGTAATGAGCAGTTCTTC. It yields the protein CASSQGGRVGNEQFF.